These T cell receptor beta chains were read from a single sample in a study of early T cells in non-severe SARS-CoV-2 infection. TCRdb re-called the 5' RACE reads with MiXCR, one entry per CDR3 protein. The sample lists around 50,000 distinct CDR3 sequences, roughly 6.8% occurring once. Sequencing used whole blood. The receptors originated from an adult who was a healthcare worker with PCR-confirmed SARS-CoV-2 infection or an uninfected control (not recorded which). CDR3s include the opening cysteine and the closing phenylalanine or tryptophan. A D gene is named only where the DNA matches it firmly. Not all rows give a size; the values are once, few, many and, for expanded clones, a class.

V gene	clone size	J gene	D gene	CDR3 protein	CDR3 DNA
TRBV20-1	few	TRBJ2-3	.	CSYQTDTQYF	TGCAGTTACCAAACAGATACGCAGTATTTT
TRBV5-8	few	TRBJ2-1	TRBD2	CASSPSAGGYNEQFF	TGTGCCAGCAGCCCGTCGGCGGGGGGTTACAATGAGCAGTTCTTC
TRBV18	many	TRBJ2-5	.	CASSPQGHSTLWTQYF	TGTGCCAGCTCACCACAAGGACACTCAACTCTCTGGACCCAGTACTTC
TRBV4-3	many	TRBJ2-3	TRBD1	CASSQDLAGGGTDTQYF	TGCGCCAGCAGCCAAGATCTGGCAGGGGGCGGAACAGATACGCAGTATTTT
TRBV6-5	.	TRBJ2-2	TRBD1	CASSYRQGVVGELFF	TGTGCCAGCAGTTACCGACAGGGGGTTGTCGGGGAGCTGTTTTTT
TRBV11-2	many	TRBJ2-5	.	CASSLNLGSTQYF	TGTGCCAGCAGCTTAAATTTGGGTTCGACCCAGTACTTC
TRBV5-1	many	TRBJ2-3	.	CASSLKGDTQYF	TGCGCCAGCAGCCTGAAGGGAGATACGCAGTATTTT
TRBV11-3	few	TRBJ1-1	.	CASSLGARSNTEAFF	TGTGCCAGCAGCTTAGGGGCGAGATCGAACACTGAAGCTTTCTTT
TRBV4-3	few	TRBJ1-5	.	CASSQDPAGWGNQPQHF	TGCGCCAGCAGCCAAGATCCGGCAGGGTGGGGCAATCAGCCCCAGCATTTT
TRBV5-6	.	TRBJ2-7	.	CASSLVATGWDEQYF	TGTGCCAGCAGCTTGGTCGCTACAGGGTGGGACGAGCAGTACTTC
TRBV25-1	many	TRBJ1-2	TRBD1	CASSEGRTGAYGYTF	TGTGCCAGCAGTGAAGGGAGGACAGGGGCCTATGGCTACACCTTC
TRBV5-1	many	TRBJ2-7	.	CASSLDRAYEQYF	TGCGCCAGCAGCTTGGACAGGGCCTACGAGCAGTACTTC
TRBV5-1	few	TRBJ2-3	TRBD2	CASSPGLRGKADTQYF	TGCGCCAGCAGCCCTGGCTTGCGGGGGAAGGCAGATACGCAGTATTTT
TRBV6-6	many	TRBJ1-6	.	CASSYESGSGLHF	TGTGCCAGCAGTTACGAGTCAGGCAGTGGCCTCCACTTT
TRBV18	.	TRBJ2-4	.	CASSPFEAKNIQYF	TGTGCCAGCTCACCATTCGAAGCCAAAAACATTCAGTACTTC
TRBV6-2/TRBV6-3	.	TRBJ2-7	.	CASSFPGSGYEQYF	TGTGCCAGCAGTTTCCCAGGGAGCGGCTACGAGCAGTACTTC
TRBV14	few	TRBJ1-1	.	CASSHKAGVGNTEAFF	TGTGCCAGCAGCCACAAAGCGGGGGTGGGGAACACTGAAGCTTTCTTT
TRBV24-1	many	TRBJ2-1	TRBD2	CATSDFSGGLNEQFF	TGTGCCACCAGTGATTTTTCGGGGGGGTTGAATGAGCAGTTCTTC
TRBV30	.	TRBJ2-3	.	CAWGTDSLSSTDTQYF	TGTGCCTGGGGGACGGACAGTTTGTCTAGCACAGATACGCAGTATTTT
TRBV15	.	TRBJ2-2	TRBD1	CATSRGRQGLFGELFF	TGTGCCACCAGCAGAGGAAGACAGGGATTATTCGGGGAGCTGTTTTTT
TRBV20-1	many	TRBJ2-3	TRBD2	CSARARAGEGDTQYF	TGCAGTGCTAGAGCGCGAGCGGGGGAGGGGGATACGCAGTATTTT
TRBV6-1	many	TRBJ2-6	.	CASSELTAGANVLTF	TGTGCCAGCAGTGAATTGACAGCTGGGGCCAACGTCCTGACTTTC
TRBV7-9	.	TRBJ1-1	.	CASSLDSGGLLRAFF	TGTGCCAGCAGCTTGGATAGTGGGGGGCTGCTTAGGGCTTTCTTT
TRBV4-2	many	TRBJ2-1	.	CASSQDKGRGASKSEQFF	TGTGCCAGCAGCCAAGATAAAGGCAGGGGGGCCTCGAAGAGTGAGCAGTTCTTC
TRBV6-2/TRBV6-3	.	TRBJ1-4	.	CASMRAAGEKLFF	TGTGCCAGCATGAGGGCAGCCGGTGAAAAACTGTTTTTT
TRBV5-4	many	TRBJ2-5	.	CASSLRQGQETQYF	TGTGCCAGCAGCTTGCGGCAGGGGCAAGAGACCCAGTACTTC
TRBV29-1	.	TRBJ2-1	TRBD1	CSVLRGREQFF	TGCAGCGTTCTCAGGGGGCGCGAGCAGTTCTTC
TRBV6-2/TRBV6-3	many	TRBJ2-1	.	CASSQSENNEQFF	TGTGCCAGCAGTCAATCGGAAAACAATGAGCAGTTCTTC
TRBV6-1	many	TRBJ2-5	TRBD2	CASSRSSGGLQETQYF	TGTGCCAGCAGCCGGTCTAGCGGGGGGCTTCAAGAGACCCAGTACTTC
TRBV30	many	TRBJ1-4	.	CACRRSGEKLFF	TGTGCCTGCCGCAGGTCGGGGGAAAAACTGTTTTTT
TRBV5-1	many	TRBJ1-6	TRBD1	CASSKTGVGNNSPLHF	TGCGCCAGCAGCAAGACAGGGGTGGGTAATAATTCACCCCTCCACTTT
TRBV5-1	many	TRBJ1-1	.	CASSLGSGHAEAFF	TGCGCCAGCAGCTTAGGCAGTGGCCACGCTGAAGCTTTCTTT
TRBV6-5	few	TRBJ1-2	TRBD1	CASSYGTVFGYTF	TGTGCCAGCAGTTATGGGACAGTCTTCGGCTACACCTTC
TRBV7-2	few	TRBJ2-1	.	CASSDRDNINEQFF	TGTGCCAGTAGCGACCGGGACAATATCAATGAGCAGTTCTTC
TRBV20-1	.	TRBJ1-3	.	CSARPGQGGGNTIYF	TGCAGTGCTAGACCGGGGCAGGGAGGTGGAAACACCATATATTTT
TRBV2	.	TRBJ2-1	TRBD2	CASKIAGGPYNEQFF	TGTGCCAGCAAGATAGCGGGGGGGCCGTACAATGAGCAGTTCTTC
TRBV7-2	many	TRBJ2-7	.	CASSLRFTPDSYEQYF	TGTGCCAGCAGCTTAAGATTTACCCCAGACTCCTACGAGCAGTACTTC
TRBV7-6	.	TRBJ2-5	.	CASSWTPTGIQETQYF	TGTGCCAGCAGCTGGACGCCCACAGGGATCCAAGAGACCCAGTACTTC
TRBV5-1	few	TRBJ2-3	.	CANNPRGSDSTDTQYF	TGCGCTAACAACCCTAGGGGGTCGGATAGCACAGATACGCAGTATTTT
TRBV7-6	few	TRBJ2-7	TRBD1	CASSAITGGGQYF	TGTGCCAGCAGCGCAATCACAGGGGGCGGGCAGTACTTC
TRBV30	few	TRBJ1-1	.	CAWGRQENTEAFF	TGTGCCTGGGGGAGGCAGGAGAACACTGAAGCTTTCTTT
TRBV20-1	.	TRBJ1-1	.	CSARIPGNTEAFF	TGCAGTGCTAGAATCCCGGGGAACACTGAAGCTTTCTTT
TRBV5-5	many	TRBJ2-2	.	CASSLASAAGELFF	TGTGCCAGCAGCTTGGCTTCGGCGGCCGGGGAGCTGTTTTTT
TRBV12-3/TRBV12-4	few	TRBJ1-6	TRBD1	CASSQGALSPLHF	TGTGCCAGCAGCCAGGGGGCCCTTTCACCCCTCCACTTT
TRBV29-1	many	TRBJ1-2	TRBD1	CSVLPGQGSYTF	TGCAGCGTTCTCCCGGGACAGGGGAGCTACACCTTC
TRBV29-1	few	TRBJ2-7	.	CSVLPDGSSYEQYF	TGCAGCGTTCTCCCCGACGGATCATCCTACGAGCAGTACTTC
TRBV6-2/TRBV6-3	few	TRBJ2-1	.	CASSSQKGWSSYNEQFF	TGTGCCAGCAGTTCCCAGAAGGGGTGGAGCTCCTACAATGAGCAGTTCTTC
TRBV11-2	.	TRBJ2-2	TRBD2	CASGKVAGPNTGELFF	TGTGCCAGCGGGAAGGTAGCGGGGCCGAACACCGGGGAGCTGTTTTTT
TRBV7-9	many	TRBJ2-3	.	CASSSKWRGRTDTQYF	TGTGCCAGCAGCTCAAAGTGGAGGGGGCGTACAGATACGCAGTATTTT
TRBV7-7	many	TRBJ2-5	TRBD2	CASSLAGSVETQYF	TGTGCTAGCAGCTTAGCGGGTAGCGTGGAGACCCAGTACTTC
TRBV7-6	.	TRBJ2-1	TRBD1	CASSRGTGAWEQFF	TGTGCCAGCAGCCGTGGGACAGGGGCATGGGAGCAGTTCTTC
TRBV6-1	few	TRBJ2-1	.	CASSERTEGGQFF	TGTGCCAGCAGTGAACGTACCGAGGGGGGCCAGTTCTTC
TRBV20-1	few	TRBJ1-1	.	CSGGSGGGTEAFF	TGCAGTGGCGGTTCCGGGGGCGGCACTGAAGCTTTCTTT
TRBV7-9	.	TRBJ2-5	.	CASSLTTGQETQYF	TGTGCCAGCAGCTTAACGACAGGACAAGAGACCCAGTACTTC
TRBV6-2/TRBV6-3	many	TRBJ1-2	.	CASQSGTAIDGYTF	TGTGCCAGCCAAAGCGGGACTGCCATCGATGGCTACACCTTC
TRBV28	few	TRBJ2-7	TRBD2	CASSPRGGAYEQYF	TGTGCCAGCAGTCCCCGGGGGGGGGCCTACGAGCAGTACTTC
TRBV10-3	few	TRBJ2-7	TRBD1	CAISESGGQGAYEQYF	TGTGCCATCAGTGAGTCGGGGGGACAGGGGGCCTACGAGCAGTACTTC
TRBV19	few	TRBJ2-7	TRBD1	CASSRGQGNYEQYF	TGTGCCAGTAGTAGGGGACAGGGAAACTACGAGCAGTACTTC
TRBV7-7	many	TRBJ2-1	TRBD2	CASSPRTSSGAYNEQFF	TGTGCTAGCAGCCCCCGGACTTCTAGCGGGGCCTACAATGAGCAGTTCTTC
TRBV7-9	.	TRBJ1-4	TRBD1	CASTQGQGREKLFF	TGTGCCAGCACCCAAGGACAGGGACGAGAAAAACTGTTTTTT